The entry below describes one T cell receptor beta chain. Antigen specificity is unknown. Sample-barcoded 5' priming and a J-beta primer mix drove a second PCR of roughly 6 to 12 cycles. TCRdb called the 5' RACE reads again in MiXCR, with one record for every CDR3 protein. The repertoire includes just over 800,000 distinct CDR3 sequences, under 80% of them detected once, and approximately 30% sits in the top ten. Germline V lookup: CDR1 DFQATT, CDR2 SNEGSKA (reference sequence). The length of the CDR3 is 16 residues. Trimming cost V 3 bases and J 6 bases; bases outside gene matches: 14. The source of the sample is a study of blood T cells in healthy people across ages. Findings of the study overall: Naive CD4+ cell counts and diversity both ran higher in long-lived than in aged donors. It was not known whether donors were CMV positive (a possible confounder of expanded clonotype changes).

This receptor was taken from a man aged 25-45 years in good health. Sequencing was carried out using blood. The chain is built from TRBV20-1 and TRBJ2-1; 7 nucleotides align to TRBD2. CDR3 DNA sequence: TGCAGTGCTAGGGAAACCGGGACTATACAATTCAATGAGCAGTTCTTC. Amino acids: CSARETGTIQFNEQFF.